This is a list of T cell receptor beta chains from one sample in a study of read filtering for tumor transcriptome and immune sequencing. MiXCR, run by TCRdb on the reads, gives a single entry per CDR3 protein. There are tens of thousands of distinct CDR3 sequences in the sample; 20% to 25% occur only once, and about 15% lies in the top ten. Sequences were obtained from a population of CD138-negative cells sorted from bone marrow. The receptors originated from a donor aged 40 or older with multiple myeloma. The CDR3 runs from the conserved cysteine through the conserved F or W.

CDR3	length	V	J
CASSLSISGGTNEQFF	16	TRBV27	TRBJ2-1
CATSREAGGLIDTQYF	16	TRBV15	TRBJ2-3
CASSLVRENTGELFF	15	TRBV5-1	TRBJ2-2
CSARGGRMNTEAFF	14	TRBV20-1	TRBJ1-1
CASSPKKRTSGYTRDEQFF	19	TRBV3-1	TRBJ2-1
CASSFGLAGLETDTQYF	17	TRBV5-1	TRBJ2-3
CASSLRGFDSPLHF	14	TRBV12-3/TRBV12-4	TRBJ1-6
CASSLGAGGNTEAFF	15	TRBV7-2	TRBJ1-1
CSVKWVGSEAFF	12	TRBV29-1	TRBJ1-1
CASSFRGASSYNEQFF	16	TRBV13	TRBJ2-1
CASRFALETQYF	12	TRBV6-6	TRBJ2-5
CAISDIAGGTDTQYF	15	TRBV10-3	TRBJ2-3
CASSPSAGRTEKLFF	15	TRBV5-1	TRBJ1-4
CASSGPRGREDEKLFF	16	TRBV12-3/TRBV12-4	TRBJ1-4
CASSLEDRRGYGYTF	15	TRBV5-1	TRBJ1-2
CASRTTGGTGNTIYF	15	TRBV2	TRBJ1-3
CASSLVLADEQFF	13	TRBV5-1	TRBJ2-1
CASNQLGPGAKNIQYF	16	TRBV28	TRBJ2-4
CASSAAGNRGNEQFF	15	TRBV28	TRBJ2-1
CASSSDPGHEQFF	13	TRBV7-9	TRBJ2-1
CASCSTDTQYF	11	TRBV28	TRBJ2-3
CASSLAAPGEAFF	13	TRBV18	TRBJ1-1
CASSLLAVEETQYF	14	TRBV7-9	TRBJ2-5
CASSLGSSGQYF	12	TRBV11-1	TRBJ2-7
CSFEDWTDNEQFF	13	TRBV29-1	TRBJ2-1
CASSQRAGTYNEQFF	15	TRBV7-2	TRBJ2-1
CASTGGWQETQYF	13	TRBV11-3	TRBJ2-5
CAILGGFASTDTQYF	15	TRBV28	TRBJ2-3
CASSTRWGETQYF	13	TRBV28	TRBJ2-5
CSVERNSPNEQFF	13	TRBV29-1	TRBJ2-1
CASTEDRFPGNTIYF	15	TRBV7-8	TRBJ1-3
CASSHDSPDQPQHF	14	TRBV28	TRBJ1-5
CASTSGLAGGVYNEQFF	17	TRBV12-3/TRBV12-4	TRBJ2-1
CASSPPGQSFYNEQFF	16	TRBV6-1	TRBJ2-1
CASSGGQGMNTEAFF	15	TRBV5-1	TRBJ1-1
CASSAYNEQFF	11	TRBV28	TRBJ2-1
CASSLERGNEKLFF	14	TRBV5-1	TRBJ1-4